This is a list of T cell receptor beta chains from one sample in a study of blood T cell repertoires in COVID-19. Sequencing used immunoSEQ multiplex PCR; TCRdb keeps in-frame clones, though not all of them. The sample records 80,000 to 90,000 clones, around 85% being singletons. Sequencing was carried out using peripheral blood. These receptors all stem from an elderly woman with COVID-19, enrolled during active disease. Both conserved end residues are part of each CDR3. The D gene is left open where the match is weak. The listing skips clone size in some rows; elsewhere it reads once, few, many or a size class.

once	TRBV27	TRBJ1-6	.	TGTGCCAGCCTCTCGCGGGGGACCTATAATTCACCCCTCCACTTT	CASLSRGTYNSPLHF
.	TRBV7-2	TRBJ1-1	.	TGTGCCAGCAGCTTACGGAGGAACACTGAAGCTTTCTTT	CASSLRRNTEAFF
once	TRBV30	TRBJ2-2	.	TGTGCCTGGAGTGGCAGGGGCTATACCGGGGAGCTGTTTTTT	CAWSGRGYTGELFF
once	TRBV10-2	TRBJ2-3	TRBD2	TGCGCCAGCAGGGGACTAGCGGGAGCAGCAGATACGCAGTATTTT	CASRGLAGAADTQYF
few	TRBV5-5	TRBJ2-1	TRBD2	TGTGCCAGCAGCCCCAGGGGACTAGCGGCCCACAATGAGCAGTTCTTC	CASSPRGLAAHNEQFF
.	TRBV7-2	TRBJ2-1	.	TGTGCCAGCAGCTTAGTCACGGGTGGAGGCCACAATGAGCAGTTCTTC	CASSLVTGGGHNEQFF
once	TRBV18	TRBJ1-1	.	TGTGCCAGCTCACCAACTTCTCAGGGATTTGGAGCTTTCTTT	CASSPTSQGFGAFF
.	TRBV5-1	TRBJ2-1	.	TGCGCCAGCAGCTTGGAAGTAGCGCCCTACAATGAGCAGTTCTTC	CASSLEVAPYNEQFF
.	TRBV5-7	TRBJ2-6	.	TGTGCCAGCAGCTTGCCGGGGTGCTGCTCTGGGGCCAACGTCCTGACTTTC	CASSLPGCCSGANVLTF
.	TRBV25-1	TRBJ2-1	TRBD1	TGTGCCAGCAGATCGACAGGGGACAATGAGCAGTTCTTC	CASRSTGDNEQFF
.	TRBV27	TRBJ2-5	TRBD2	TGTGCCAGCAGTTGGATAGCGGGCGCTCGCCAAGAGACCCAGTACTTC	CASSWIAGARQETQYF
.	TRBV11-3	TRBJ1-3	.	TGTGCCAGCAGCTTGATCGAGCCGGAGAGCTCTGGAAACACCATATATTTT	CASSLIEPESSGNTIYF
.	TRBV5-1	TRBJ2-7	.	TGCGCCAGCAGCTACCCAACAGGGCAGGTGCAGTACTTC	CASSYPTGQVQYF
once	TRBV28	TRBJ1-2	TRBD1	TGTGCCAGCAGTACGAGGACAGGGGCGGGCTACGGCTATGGCTACACCTTC	CASSTRTGAGYGYGYTF
.	TRBV6-6	TRBJ2-5	.	TGTGCCACAGGCGGGGTCAACCGCCAAGAGACCCAGTACTTC	CATGGVNRQETQYF
once	TRBV5-6	TRBJ2-7	.	TGTGCCAGCAGCTTGGGGGGCGATTTCTACGAGCAGTACTTC	CASSLGGDFYEQYF
.	TRBV4-3	TRBJ2-3	TRBD1	TGCGCCAGCAGCCAAGTGACCCGGGACAGCTACACAGATACGCAGTATTTT	CASSQVTRDSYTDTQYF
.	TRBV30	TRBJ2-5	TRBD2	TGTGCCTGGAGTGAAGGACTAGCGGGAGGGGAAGAGACCCAGTACTTC	CAWSEGLAGGEETQYF
.	TRBV19	TRBJ1-2	.	TGTGCCAGTAGTCCAGGCAGGGCCCCTGGCTACACCTTC	CASSPGRAPGYTF
.	TRBV2	TRBJ1-1	TRBD1	TGTGCCAGCAGTGGGGACAGGGGGCCTCTTCCGGCCACTGAAGCTTTCTTT	CASSGDRGPLPATEAFF
.	TRBV11-1	TRBJ1-1	.	TGTGCCAGCAGCCTCATTAGTCTGAACACTGAAGCTTTCTTT	CASSLISLNTEAFF
.	TRBV3-1/TRBV3-2	TRBJ1-4	.	TGTGCCAGCAGCCAAGGATACAGGAGTAGTAATGAAAAACTGTTTTTT	CASSQGYRSSNEKLFF
.	TRBV28	TRBJ2-5	TRBD2	TGTGCCAGCAGTTTAGTAGCGGGAGGCCGGGAGACCCAGTACTTC	CASSLVAGGRETQYF
.	TRBV19	TRBJ1-2	TRBD1	TGTGCCAGCACGGACAGGGGAAGACGCGGCTACACCTTC	CASTDRGRRGYTF
.	TRBV18	TRBJ2-7	.	TGTGCCAGCTCGCCTATTCCCTCCTACGAGCAGTACTTC	CASSPIPSYEQYF
.	TRBV7-2	TRBJ2-5	TRBD2	TGTGCCAGCAGCTTACTAGTTGGGACTAGCGGGAGACAAGAGACCCAGTACTTC	CASSLLVGTSGRQETQYF
.	TRBV7-9	TRBJ2-2	.	TGTGCCAGCAGCCATCGACCAGCGTCGGAAACCGGGGAGCTGTTTTTT	CASSHRPASETGELFF
.	TRBV10-2	TRBJ1-6	.	TGCGCCAGCATTGGGGGGGCGCGATTAAATTCACCCCTCCACTTT	CASIGGARLNSPLHF
.	TRBV11-2	TRBJ1-3	.	TGTGCCAGCAGCTTAGATGGGGGACTCTCTGGAAACACCATATATTTT	CASSLDGGLSGNTIYF
.	TRBV5-4	TRBJ1-6	.	TGTGCCAGCAGCCCGTATAATTCACCCCTCCACTTT	CASSPYNSPLHF
.	TRBV5-5	TRBJ2-7	.	TGTGCCAGCAGCCTCTCATTCCGAGAGCCCCGCGAGCAGTACTTC	CASSLSFREPREQYF
.	TRBV9	TRBJ1-3	.	TGTGCCAGCAGCGTGCGGGGGGCCCCTGGAAACACCATATATTTT	CASSVRGAPGNTIYF
.	TRBV7-3	TRBJ2-5	TRBD1	TGTGCCAGCAGTCAGGACAGGGACAGGCCCCAGTACTTC	CASSQDRDRPQYF
few	TRBV6-2/TRBV6-3	TRBJ2-7	.	TGTGCCAGCAGTCTTTTTTCCTACGAGCAGTACTTC	CASSLFSYEQYF
once	TRBV15	TRBJ1-5	.	TGTGCCACCAGCAGGGCCCCCACGGGGAATCAGCCCCAGCATTTT	CATSRAPTGNQPQHF
.	TRBV2	TRBJ2-2	.	TGTGCCAGCAGTGGGGGCGTTGAAGGGCAGCTGTTTTTT	CASSGGVEGQLFF
.	TRBV6-6	TRBJ2-7	TRBD2	TGTGCCAGCAGTCAACTACGCACTAGCGGGAGGGCCAACGAGCAGTACTTC	CASSQLRTSGRANEQYF
.	TRBV4-1	TRBJ2-1	.	TGCGCCAGCAGCCAAGATACGAGAGTTTTAAACAATGAGCAGTTCTTC	CASSQDTRVLNNEQFF
.	TRBV9	TRBJ2-2	TRBD1	TGTGCCAGCAGCGTAGGGACAGGGGTGGACGGGGAGCTGTTTTTT	CASSVGTGVDGELFF
.	TRBV27	TRBJ2-7	.	TGTGCCAGCAGCCGACACCCCTACGAGCAGTACTTC	CASSRHPYEQYF
.	TRBV2	TRBJ2-3	TRBD1	TGTGCCAGCAGGACGGACAGGTTCACAGATACGCAGTATTTT	CASRTDRFTDTQYF
.	TRBV9	TRBJ2-7	TRBD1	TGTGCCAGCAGCGCGGCAGGGACAGGGGACTACGAGCAGTACTTC	CASSAAGTGDYEQYF
few	TRBV5-1	TRBJ2-7	TRBD2	TGCGCCAGCAGCTTAGGCGGGAGTGGAACCTACGAGCAGTACTTC	CASSLGGSGTYEQYF
.	TRBV5-1	TRBJ1-2	.	TGCGCCAGCAGCTTGAGCGCCTATGGCTACACCTTC	CASSLSAYGYTF
.	TRBV18	TRBJ2-1	.	TGTGCCAGCTCACCACAACTGTCCTACAATGAGCAGTTCTTC	CASSPQLSYNEQFF
.	TRBV9	TRBJ2-7	.	TGTGCCAGCAGCGTAGCCCCTGGCCGAATCGCTACGAGGGAGCAGTACTTC	CASSVAPGRIATREQYF
.	TRBV7-3	TRBJ1-1	.	TGTGCCAGCAGCGGAGGGTTGGGCACTGAAGCTTTCTTT	CASSGGLGTEAFF
.	TRBV2	TRBJ1-3	.	TGTGCCAGCAGTGAATGGGGGCCCACTGGAAACACCATATATTTT	CASSEWGPTGNTIYF
.	TRBV6-5	TRBJ2-7	.	TGTGCCAGCAGTCGGGGGTTGGGCTACGAGCAGTACTTC	CASSRGLGYEQYF
few	TRBV20-1	TRBJ1-1	.	TGCAGTCCTAGGGGCGCTTTCTTT	CSPRGAFF
.	TRBV5-1	TRBJ2-3	.	TGCGCCAGCAGCTTTAGCCCAGATACGCAGTATTTT	CASSFSPDTQYF
few	TRBV6-4	TRBJ2-1	TRBD2	TGTGCCAGCAGCCCCTTTGAGGGAGGGAGCAATGAGCAGTTCTTC	CASSPFEGGSNEQFF
few	TRBV19	TRBJ1-2	TRBD1	TGTGCCAGTAGTCCCCCGGGACAGGGAGGTAGAAACACCTTC	CASSPPGQGGRNTF